Detailed here is one T cell receptor (beta chain). Its matching antigen is unknown. The study sorted every CD8+ T cell subset in triplicate at 310,000 or so cells each. The method, 5' RACE with UMI labels, was used to prepare the TRB cDNA libraries. TCRdb reanalyzed the 5' RACE reads and collapses them to one entry per CDR3 protein, without DNA. The specimen's table records about 30,000 distinct CDR3 sequences. This sample is drawn from a study of CXCR3-negative and CXCR3-positive naive CD8 T cells. Germline assignment: CDR1 SGHVS and CDR2 FNYEAQ. This CDR3 region has 14 residues. Regarding the study as a whole: Naive CXCR3-positive and CXCR3-negative cells shared similar TRBV-TRBJ usage, unlike memory cells.

Source material: memory CD8+ T cells from blood. This chain links TRBV7-6 with TRBJ2-1; the D gene TCRdb calls, TRBD1, cannot be checked with no DNA. This receptor was identified in a human donor in good health. Some clones in this sample may be carry-over from other donors' samples. The CDR3 loop is CASSLRQGVYEQFF. The full variable domain, completed using reference TRBV7-6 and TRBJ2-1, is GAGVSQSPRYKVTKRGQDVALRCDPISGHVSLYWYRQALGQGPEFLTYFNYEAQQDKSGLPNDRFSAERPEGSISTLTIQRTEQRDSAMYRCASSLRQGVYEQFFGPGTRLTVL.